This is a list of T cell receptor beta chains from one sample in a study of regulatory T cells in long-lasting Graves disease. TCRdb recomputed calls from the multiplex PCR reads with MiXCR, one row per CDR3 protein. This sample has hundreds of thousands of distinct CDR3 sequences, with around 21% found just once. The specimen was peripheral blood mononuclear cells (PBMCs), collected when the disease was refractory, from a patient treated with antithyroid drugs. The receptors stem from a female donor with Graves disease. CDR3s include the opening cysteine and the closing phenylalanine or tryptophan. Fields, in order: D gene, V gene, J gene, CDR3 protein. D genes are given only for firm matches.

NA	TRBV7-3	TRBJ2-1	CASSLYGGGDEQFF
NA	TRBV6-1	TRBJ2-7	CASNEWGYEQYF
NA	TRBV11-2	TRBJ2-7	CASSSPSSYEQYF
NA	TRBV29-1	TRBJ2-7	CSVGRGAYEQYF
TRBD2	TRBV6-9	TRBJ2-2	CASSSQTSGSSGELFF
TRBD1	TRBV29-1	TRBJ1-5	CSVSGTGDQPQHF
NA	TRBV25-1	TRBJ1-5	CASSESLRGPQHF
TRBD2	TRBV3-1	TRBJ2-2	CASSKLAGGLTGELFF
TRBD1	TRBV28	TRBJ1-5	CASSFVRTGPQPQHF
TRBD1	TRBV6-2/TRBV6-3	TRBJ2-7	CASSYSSPDRSYEQYF
TRBD1	TRBV20-1	TRBJ2-5	CSAREEIWDRGWTQYF
NA	TRBV13	TRBJ1-2	CASSTGGRDSVYGYTF
NA	TRBV5-5	TRBJ2-7	CASSLEPGHYEQYF
NA	TRBV29-1	TRBJ2-7	CSVEYLYEQYF
NA	TRBV6-1	TRBJ2-7	CASRTFRAQSSYEQYF
NA	TRBV7-8	TRBJ2-7	CASSLALPGTFSYEQYF
NA	TRBV19	TRBJ1-3	CASIDSLRSGNTIYF
TRBD1	TRBV19	TRBJ1-5	CASSKETGVKQPQHF
NA	TRBV12-5	TRBJ1-1	CATLRGTEAFF
NA	TRBV27	TRBJ1-1	CASSRHREFTEAFF
TRBD1	TRBV5-1	TRBJ1-5	CASSEGTGGNQPQHF
NA	TRBV3-2	TRBJ1-6	CASSQGTDHSPLHF
NA	TRBV6-6	TRBJ2-7	CASSYSSIAAYEQYF
TRBD1	TRBV7-2	TRBJ2-2	CASSLRQGPHSNTGELFF
NA	TRBV7-2	TRBJ1-6	CASSFGTSNSPLHF
TRBD1	TRBV7-8	TRBJ2-7	CASSLDRGASGEQYF
NA	TRBV6-2/TRBV6-3	TRBJ1-2	CASSYSGTRLLADTF
NA	TRBV19	TRBJ2-4	CASSIDSDSLRAKNIQYF
NA	TRBV29-1	TRBJ2-5	CSAGQVQETQYF
NA	TRBV25-1	TRBJ1-6	CASSAGLNSPLHF
TRBD2	TRBV29-1	TRBJ2-7	CSVSTGTSVYEQYF
NA	TRBV6-5	TRBJ2-7	CASSYQGSPYEQYF
NA	TRBV5-6	TRBJ2-7	CASSLVGRTYEQYF
NA	TRBV7-9	TRBJ2-5	CASSLLFSGPRETQYF
NA	TRBV13	TRBJ1-4	CASSLGAAQNEKLFF
NA	TRBV10-3	TRBJ2-4	CAIRDLAKNIQYF
NA	TRBV9	TRBJ2-7	CASSVAAGSYEQYF
NA	TRBV28	TRBJ1-1	CASSFGLTTEAFF
NA	TRBV12-3/TRBV12-4	TRBJ2-7	CASSLGGQGNYEQYF
NA	TRBV7-9	TRBJ2-5	CASSLIPGPQETQYF
NA	TRBV7-2	TRBJ1-5	CASSRDRTYQPQHF
NA	TRBV6-1	TRBJ2-2	CASTQAGRTGELFF
NA	TRBV24-1	TRBJ2-5	CAASDFGPLASETQYF
TRBD1	TRBV5-4	TRBJ1-1	CASSPQTGENTEAFF
TRBD1	TRBV29-1	TRBJ1-2	CSVAWTGGGNGYTF
NA	TRBV20-1	TRBJ1-5	CSASPSGQINQPQHF
NA	TRBV20-1	TRBJ2-5	CSANGPRGETQYF
NA	TRBV27	TRBJ1-5	CASSARPGGDSNQPQHF
NA	TRBV2	TRBJ2-5	CASREDRSYQETQYF
NA	TRBV5-6	TRBJ1-4	CASSQRGDEKLFF
NA	TRBV7-8	TRBJ2-2	CASSYPGDRNTGELFF
NA	TRBV18	TRBJ2-7	CASSPSQGAHEQYF